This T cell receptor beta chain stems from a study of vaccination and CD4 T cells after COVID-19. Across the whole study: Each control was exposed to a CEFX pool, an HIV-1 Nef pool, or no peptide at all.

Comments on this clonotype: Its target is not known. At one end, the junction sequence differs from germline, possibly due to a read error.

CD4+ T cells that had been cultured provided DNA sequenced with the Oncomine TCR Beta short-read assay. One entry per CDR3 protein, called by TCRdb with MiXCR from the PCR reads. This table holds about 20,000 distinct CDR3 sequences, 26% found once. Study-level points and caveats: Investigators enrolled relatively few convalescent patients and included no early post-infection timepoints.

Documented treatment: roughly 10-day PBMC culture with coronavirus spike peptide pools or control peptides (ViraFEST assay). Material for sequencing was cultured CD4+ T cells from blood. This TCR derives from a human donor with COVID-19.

Here the CDR3 reads CASSLGTLAGRKYEQYF. The DNA for the CDR3 is TGCGCCAGCAGCTTGGGGACTCTAGCGGGGCGAAAGTACGAGCAGTACTTC. The chain links TRBV7-9 to TRBJ2-7; 9 nucleotides agree with TRBD2. The CDR3 loop spans 17 amino acids. Germline CDR1 and CDR2: SEHNR and FQNEAQ (reference sequence).